Included here is one T cell receptor (beta chain) sequence, with context. Germline V CDR1 and CDR2: LGHNA, YNFKEQ. The V gene lost 0 bases and the J gene lost 3 bases, with 11 bases spanning the gap. There are 15 residues in the CDR3. The data stem from a study of blood T cell repertoires in COVID-19. Study-wide background: Samples taken during acute and convalescent COVID-19 were collected in the United States, Italy and Spain. Sources were T cells, B-cell-depleted T cells, or PBMCs; the material itself was cDNA or gDNA.

Data came from immunoSEQ multiplex PCR; TCRdb stores just in-frame clones and leaves some out. The sample yields approximately 150,000 clones, roughly 80% seen once. Participants spanned ages roughly 18 to 95 years and resided in about 25 US areas. Recovery among Cohort 3 donors was established by two negative PCRs, clearance, or symptom resolution. The TCR sequence derives from a woman aged 40 to 55 who had recovered from COVID-19. V is TRBV4-2 and J is TRBJ1-2; D is unclear. Sequenced material: PBMCs or T cells enriched from blood (not recorded which). The CDR3 bases are TGTGCCAGCAGCCAAGATCGAAGAAGCGACTATGGCTACACCTTC. This encodes CASSQDRRSDYGYTF.